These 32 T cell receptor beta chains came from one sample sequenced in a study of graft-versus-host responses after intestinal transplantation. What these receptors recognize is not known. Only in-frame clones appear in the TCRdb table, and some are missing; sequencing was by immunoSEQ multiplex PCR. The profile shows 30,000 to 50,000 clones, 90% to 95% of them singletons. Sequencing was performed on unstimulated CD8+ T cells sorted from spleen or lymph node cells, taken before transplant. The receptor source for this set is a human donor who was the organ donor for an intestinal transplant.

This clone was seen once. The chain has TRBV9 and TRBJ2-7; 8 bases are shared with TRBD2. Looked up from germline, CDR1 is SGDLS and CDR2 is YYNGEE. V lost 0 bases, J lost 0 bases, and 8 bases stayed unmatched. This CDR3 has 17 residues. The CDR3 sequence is CASSVGASGSSSYEQYF. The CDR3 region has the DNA TGTGCCAGCAGCGTAGGGGCTAGCGGGTCCTCCTCCTACGAGCAGTACTTC.

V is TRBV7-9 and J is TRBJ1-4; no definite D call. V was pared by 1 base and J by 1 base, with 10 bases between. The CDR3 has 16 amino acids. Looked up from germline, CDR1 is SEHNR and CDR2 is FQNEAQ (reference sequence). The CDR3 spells CASSLEVGGTNEKLFF. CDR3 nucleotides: TGTGCCAGCAGCTTAGAAGTGGGAGGAACTAATGAAAAACTGTTTTTT.

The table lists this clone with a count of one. CDR3 in DNA: TGTGCCAGTAGTCGGACAGGATTACTCGAGACCCAGTACTTC. Translating gives CASSRTGLLETQYF. The chain links TRBV19 to TRBJ2-5; 7 bases line up with TRBD1. Germline V gives CDR1 LNHDA, CDR2 SQIVND (reference sequence). Trimming took 5 bases from V and 5 from J; bases not matched to a gene: 8. The length of the CDR3 is 14 residues.

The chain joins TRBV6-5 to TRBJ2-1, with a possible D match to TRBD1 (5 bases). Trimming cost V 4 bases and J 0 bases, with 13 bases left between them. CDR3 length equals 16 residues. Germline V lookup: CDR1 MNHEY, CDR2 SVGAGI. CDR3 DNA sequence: TGTGCCAGCAGTTTGGGGCCCACGAGCTCCTACAATGAGCAGTTCTTC. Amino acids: CASSLGPTSSYNEQFF.

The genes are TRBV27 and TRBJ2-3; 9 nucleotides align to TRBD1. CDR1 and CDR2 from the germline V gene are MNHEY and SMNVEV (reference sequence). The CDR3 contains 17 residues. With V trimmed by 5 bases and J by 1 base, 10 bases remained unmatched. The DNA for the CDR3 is TGTGCCAGCAGTCCGACAGGGGGTGGCATGGGCACAGATACGCAGTATTTT. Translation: CASSPTGGGMGTDTQYF.

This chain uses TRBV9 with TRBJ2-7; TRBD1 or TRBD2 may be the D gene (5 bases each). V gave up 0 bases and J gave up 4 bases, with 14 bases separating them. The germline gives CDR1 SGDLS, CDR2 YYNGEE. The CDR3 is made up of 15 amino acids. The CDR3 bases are TGTGCCAGCAGCGTAGGAGCAGGGACCGTGTACGAGCAGTACTTC. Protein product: CASSVGAGTVYEQYF.

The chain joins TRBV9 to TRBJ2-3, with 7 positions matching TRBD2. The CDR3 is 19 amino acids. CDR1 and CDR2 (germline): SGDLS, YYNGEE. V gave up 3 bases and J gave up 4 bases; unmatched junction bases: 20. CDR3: CASSGSSGPGRGTPDTQYF. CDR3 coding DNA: TGTGCCAGCAGCGGTAGTAGTGGGCCGGGGCGGGGGACCCCAGATACGCAGTATTTT.

CDR3 coding DNA: TGTGCCAGCAGCCTAACGGCGGGGGGCACAGATACGCAGTATTTT. Translated: CASSLTAGGTDTQYF. The rearrangement joins TRBV7-8 to TRBJ2-3; the match to TRBD2 covers 7 bases. Looked up from germline, CDR1 is SGHVS and CDR2 is FQNEAQ. The CDR3 totals 15 residues. After removal of 5 bases from V and 1 base from J, the junction contained 6 bases not matched to a gene.

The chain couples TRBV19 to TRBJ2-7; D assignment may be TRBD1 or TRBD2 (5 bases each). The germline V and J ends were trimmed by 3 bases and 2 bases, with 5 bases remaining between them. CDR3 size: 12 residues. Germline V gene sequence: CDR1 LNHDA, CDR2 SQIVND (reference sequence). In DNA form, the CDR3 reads TGTGCCAGTAGTATGGGGGCCTACGAGCAGTACTTC. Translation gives CASSMGAYEQYF.

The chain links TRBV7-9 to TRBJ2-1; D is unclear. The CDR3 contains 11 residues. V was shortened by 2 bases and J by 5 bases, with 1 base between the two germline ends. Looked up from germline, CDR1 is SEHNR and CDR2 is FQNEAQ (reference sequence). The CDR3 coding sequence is TGTGCCAGCAGCTTAAACAATGAGCAGTTCTTC. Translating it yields CASSLNNEQFF.

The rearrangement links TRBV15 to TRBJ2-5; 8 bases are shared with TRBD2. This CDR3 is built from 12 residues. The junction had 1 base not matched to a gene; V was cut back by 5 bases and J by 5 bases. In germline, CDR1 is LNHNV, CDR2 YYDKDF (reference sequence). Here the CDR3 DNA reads TGTGCCACCAGCGTAGCGGGGGAGACCCAGTACTTC. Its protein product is CATSVAGETQYF.

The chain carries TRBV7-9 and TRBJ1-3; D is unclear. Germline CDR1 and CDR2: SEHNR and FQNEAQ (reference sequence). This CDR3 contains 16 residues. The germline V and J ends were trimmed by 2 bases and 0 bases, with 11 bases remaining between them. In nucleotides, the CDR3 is TGTGCCAGCAGCTTAAGTGCGGCAAGCTCTGGAAACACCATATATTTT. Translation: CASSLSAASSGNTIYF.

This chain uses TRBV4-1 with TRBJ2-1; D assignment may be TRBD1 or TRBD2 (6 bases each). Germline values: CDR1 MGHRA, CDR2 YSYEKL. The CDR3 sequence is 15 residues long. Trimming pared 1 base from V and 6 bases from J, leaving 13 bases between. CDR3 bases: TGCGCCAGCAGCCAAGCCCCGGGGGCGGGCAATGAGCAGTTCTTC. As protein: CASSQAPGAGNEQFF.

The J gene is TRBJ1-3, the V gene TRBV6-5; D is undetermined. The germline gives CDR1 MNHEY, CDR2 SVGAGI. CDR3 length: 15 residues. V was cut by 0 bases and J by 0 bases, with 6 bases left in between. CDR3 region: CASSYSGSSGNTIYF. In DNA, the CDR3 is TGTGCCAGCAGTTACTCTGGCAGCTCTGGAAACACCATATATTTT.

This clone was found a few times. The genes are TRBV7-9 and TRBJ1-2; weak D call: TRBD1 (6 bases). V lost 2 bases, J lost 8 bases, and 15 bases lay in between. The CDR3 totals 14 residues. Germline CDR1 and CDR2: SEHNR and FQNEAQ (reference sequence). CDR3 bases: TGTGCCAGCAGCTTAATGAGGCAGGGGAGGGGCTACACCTTC. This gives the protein CASSLMRQGRGYTF.

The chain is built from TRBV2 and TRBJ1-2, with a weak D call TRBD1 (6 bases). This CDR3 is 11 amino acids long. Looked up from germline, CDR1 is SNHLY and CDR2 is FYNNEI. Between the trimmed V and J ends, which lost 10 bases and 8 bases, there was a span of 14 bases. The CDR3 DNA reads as TGTGCCACCAACAGGGTTGACGGCTACACCTTC. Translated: CATNRVDGYTF.

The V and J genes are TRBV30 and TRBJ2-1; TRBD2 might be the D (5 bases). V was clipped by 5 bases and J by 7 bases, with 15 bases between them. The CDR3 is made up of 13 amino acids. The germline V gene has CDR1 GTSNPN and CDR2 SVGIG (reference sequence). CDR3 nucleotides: TGTGCCTGGGGCCGCTCGGGAATTAATGAGCAGTTCTTC. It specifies CAWGRSGINEQFF.

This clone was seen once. CDR3 in DNA: TGTGCCAGCAGTTACGAAGGCGGGGGGAAAACGGGGGAGACCCAGTACTTC. Translated, it gives CASSYEGGGKTGETQYF. The V and J genes are TRBV2 and TRBJ2-5; 8 bases match TRBD2. Germline V CDR1 and CDR2: SNHLY, FYNNEI. J gave up 5 bases and V 5 bases, and 16 bases lay outside the gene matches. The CDR3 consists of 17 residues.

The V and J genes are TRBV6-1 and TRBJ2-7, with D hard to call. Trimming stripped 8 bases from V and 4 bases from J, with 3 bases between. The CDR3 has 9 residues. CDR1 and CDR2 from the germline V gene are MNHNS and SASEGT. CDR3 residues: CASGYEQYF. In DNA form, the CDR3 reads TGTGCCAGCGGGTACGAGCAGTACTTC.

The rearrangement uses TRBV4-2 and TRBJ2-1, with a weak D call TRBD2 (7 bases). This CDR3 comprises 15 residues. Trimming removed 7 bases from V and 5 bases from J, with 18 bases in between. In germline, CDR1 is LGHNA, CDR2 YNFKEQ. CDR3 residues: CASTSAGAVDNEQFF. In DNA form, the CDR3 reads TGTGCCAGCACGTCTGCGGGGGCTGTCGACAATGAGCAGTTCTTC.

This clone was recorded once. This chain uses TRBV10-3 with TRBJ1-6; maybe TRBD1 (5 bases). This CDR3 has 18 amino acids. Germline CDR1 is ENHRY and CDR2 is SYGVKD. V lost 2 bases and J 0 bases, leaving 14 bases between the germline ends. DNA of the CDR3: TGTGCCATCAGTGAGAATCGGGACCGGAGCTCCTATAATTCACCCCTCCACTTT. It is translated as CAISENRDRSSYNSPLHF.

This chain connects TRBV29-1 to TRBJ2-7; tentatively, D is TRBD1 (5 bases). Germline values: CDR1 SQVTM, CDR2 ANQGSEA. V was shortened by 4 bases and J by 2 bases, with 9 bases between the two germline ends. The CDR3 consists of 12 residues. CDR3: CSVARAPYEQYF. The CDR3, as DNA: TGCAGCGTTGCCAGGGCCCCCTACGAGCAGTACTTC.

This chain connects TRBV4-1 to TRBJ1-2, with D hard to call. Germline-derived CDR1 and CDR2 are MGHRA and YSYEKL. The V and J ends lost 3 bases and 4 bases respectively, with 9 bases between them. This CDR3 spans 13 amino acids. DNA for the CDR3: TGCGCCAGCAGCCAGCCGGGGTCCTATGGCTACACCTTC. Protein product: CASSQPGSYGYTF.

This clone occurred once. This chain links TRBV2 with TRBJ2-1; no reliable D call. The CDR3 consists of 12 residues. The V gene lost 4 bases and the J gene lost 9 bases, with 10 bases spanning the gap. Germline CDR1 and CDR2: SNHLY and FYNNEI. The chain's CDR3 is CASSGRIGEQFF. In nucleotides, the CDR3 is TGTGCCAGCAGTGGGCGCATCGGTGAGCAGTTCTTC.

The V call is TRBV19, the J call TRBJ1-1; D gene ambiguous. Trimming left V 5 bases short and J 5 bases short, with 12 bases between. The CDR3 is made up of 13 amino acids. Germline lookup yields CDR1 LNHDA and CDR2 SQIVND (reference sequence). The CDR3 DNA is TGTGCCAGTAGTTGGTCCGGCGGGACTGAAGCTTTCTTT. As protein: CASSWSGGTEAFF.

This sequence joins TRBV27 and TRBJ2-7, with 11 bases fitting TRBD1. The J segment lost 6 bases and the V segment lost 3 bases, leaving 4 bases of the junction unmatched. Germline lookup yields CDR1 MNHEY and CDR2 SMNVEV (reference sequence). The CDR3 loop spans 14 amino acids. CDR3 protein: CASSFGTGGAEQYF. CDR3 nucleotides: TGTGCCAGCAGTTTCGGGACAGGGGGAGCCGAGCAGTACTTC.

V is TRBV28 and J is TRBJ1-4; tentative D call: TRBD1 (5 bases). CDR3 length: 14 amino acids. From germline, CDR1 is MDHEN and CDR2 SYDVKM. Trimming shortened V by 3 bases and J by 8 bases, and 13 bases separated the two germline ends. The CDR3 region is CASSLWQGGEKLFF. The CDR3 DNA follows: TGTGCCAGCAGTTTGTGGCAGGGTGGGGAAAAACTGTTTTTT.

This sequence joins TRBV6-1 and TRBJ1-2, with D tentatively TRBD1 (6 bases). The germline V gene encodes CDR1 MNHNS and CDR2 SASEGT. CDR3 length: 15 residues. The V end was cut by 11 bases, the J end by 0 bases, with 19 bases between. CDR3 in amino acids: CAGGQSYPANYGYTF. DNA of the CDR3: TGTGCCGGAGGACAGTCCTATCCGGCTAACTATGGCTACACCTTC.

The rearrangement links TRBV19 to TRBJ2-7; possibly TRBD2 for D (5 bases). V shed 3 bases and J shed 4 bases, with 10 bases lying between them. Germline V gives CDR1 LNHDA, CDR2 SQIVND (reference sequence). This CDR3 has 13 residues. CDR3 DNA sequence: TGTGCCAGTAGTATCTTCTCGGGGTACGAGCAGTACTTC. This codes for CASSIFSGYEQYF.

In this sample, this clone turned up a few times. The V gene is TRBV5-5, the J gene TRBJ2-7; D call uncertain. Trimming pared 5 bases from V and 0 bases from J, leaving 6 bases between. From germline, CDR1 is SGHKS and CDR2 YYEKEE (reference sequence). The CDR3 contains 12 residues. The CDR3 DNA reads TGTGCCAGCAGACAGCACTCCTACGAGCAGTACTTC. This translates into CASRQHSYEQYF.

The CDR3 DNA reads TGCGCCAGCAGCCAAGGGGCGGCAGGGGCGACCTACGAGCAGTACTTC. Protein: CASSQGAAGATYEQYF. This chain connects TRBV4-1 to TRBJ2-7; perhaps TRBD1 as D (6 bases). There are 16 residues in the CDR3. The germline V gene has CDR1 MGHRA and CDR2 YSYEKL. Trimming cost V 1 base and J 2 bases, with 15 bases left between them.

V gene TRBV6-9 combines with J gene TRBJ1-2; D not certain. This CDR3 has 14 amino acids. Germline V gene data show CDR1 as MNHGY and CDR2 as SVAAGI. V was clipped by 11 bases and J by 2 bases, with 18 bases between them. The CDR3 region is CAPPDAPVNYGYTF. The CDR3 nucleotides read TGTGCCCCCCCGGACGCGCCTGTCAACTATGGCTACACCTTC.